The 2 T cell receptor beta chains given below trace back to one sample, sequenced in a study of T cell responses to AZD1222 COVID-19 vaccine. Only in-frame clones appear in the TCRdb table, and some are missing; sequencing was by immunoSEQ multiplex PCR. Counted here are 160,000 or so clones, 90% to 95% occurring once; the ten biggest clones make up 1.5%. The sequencing used peripheral blood, collected 28 days after the second AZD1222 dose. These receptors were obtained from an adult who received the AZD1222 COVID-19 vaccine.

The chain uses TRBV12-3 or TRBV12-4 and TRBJ2-1; D is perhaps TRBD2 (5 bases). Trimming removed 5 bases at V and 3 bases at J, with 8 bases between. This CDR3 is 13 amino acids long. The CDR3 DNA reads as TGTGCCAGCAGTGGCCGGGACTACAATGAGCAGTTCTTC. Translation: CASSGRDYNEQFF.

V gene TRBV2 combines with J gene TRBJ2-5, with D uncertain. This CDR3 comprises 11 residues. Trimming stripped 6 bases from V and 5 bases from J, with 7 bases between. Germline V gene lookup returns CDR1 SNHLY and CDR2 FYNNEI. Here the CDR3 DNA reads TGTGCCAGCAGGAATTGGGAGACCCAGTACTTC. Translating it yields CASRNWETQYF.